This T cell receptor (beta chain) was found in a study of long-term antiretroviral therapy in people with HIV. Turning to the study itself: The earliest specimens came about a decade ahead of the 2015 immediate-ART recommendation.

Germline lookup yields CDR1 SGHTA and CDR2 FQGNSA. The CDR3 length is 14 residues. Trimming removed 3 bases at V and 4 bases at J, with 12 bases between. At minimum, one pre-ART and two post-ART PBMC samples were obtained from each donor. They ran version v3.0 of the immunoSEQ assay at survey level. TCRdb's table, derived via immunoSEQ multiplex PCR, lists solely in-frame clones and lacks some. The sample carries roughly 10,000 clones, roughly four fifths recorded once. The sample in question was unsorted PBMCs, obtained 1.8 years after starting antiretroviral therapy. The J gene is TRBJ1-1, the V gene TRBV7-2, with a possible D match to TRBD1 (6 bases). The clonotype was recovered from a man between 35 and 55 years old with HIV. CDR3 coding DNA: TGTGCCAGCAGCTTTCAGCAGGGGAGCACTGAAGCTTTCTTT. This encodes CASSFQQGSTEAFF.